These 29 T cell receptor beta chains were sequenced from one sample in a study of T cells in Graves' hyperthyroidism and ophthalmopathy. TCR beta CDR3 region amplification was performed from RNA transcripts. TCR CDR3 regions were first amplified by RT-PCR with HTBI primers. TCRdb analysed the multiplex PCR reads with MiXCR anew, one entry per CDR3 protein. The sample holds fewer than 650,000 distinct CDR3 sequences, 14% seen once. Sequencing was performed on blood. Receptors originate from a middle-aged woman with Graves' hyperthyroidism.

The gene calls are TRBV27 and TRBJ2-2; D gene ambiguous. V lost 2 bases and J lost 3, with 10 bases in between. Germline loops: CDR1 MNHEY, CDR2 SMNVEV (reference sequence). The CDR3 sequence is 15 residues long. This CDR3 is CASSLMSMDTGELFF. Here the CDR3 DNA reads TGTGCCAGCAGTTTAATGTCGATGGACACCGGGGAGCTGTTTTTT.

This sequence joins TRBV5-1 and TRBJ2-2, with 8 bases fitting TRBD2. The germline gives CDR1 SGHRS, CDR2 YFSETQ. The CDR3 has 16 residues. J gave up 7 bases and V 0 bases, and 8 bases lay outside the gene matches. The DNA for the CDR3 is TGCGCCAGCAGCTTGGACAGCGGGAGTCAGGGCGGGGAGCTGTTTTTT. Protein product: CASSLDSGSQGGELFF.

This clonotype came up many times. The rearrangement joins TRBV20-1 to TRBJ2-3; D is unresolved. The CDR3 contains 12 residues. The V end lost 5 bases, the J end lost 3 bases, and 9 bases lay between the germline ends. Germline V gene sequence: CDR1 DFQATT, CDR2 SNEGSKA (reference sequence). CDR3 in DNA: TGCAGTGCTCCGAGAGAGACAGATACGCAGTATTTT. Translated, it gives CSAPRETDTQYF.

Of note for this clonotype: This may arise from a read error, as a much more abundant clone is one base away. V and J are TRBV3-1 and TRBJ2-4; possibly TRBD2 for D (5 bases). The CDR3 runs 14 residues. The V and J ends lost 1 base and 3 bases respectively, with 7 bases between them. Germline assignment: CDR1 LGHDT and CDR2 YNNKEL (reference sequence). The CDR3 loop reads CASSQAEDKNIQYF. CDR3 coding DNA: TGTGCCAGCAGCCAAGCGGAGGACAAAAACATTCAGTACTTC.

The chain couples TRBV5-1 to TRBJ2-2; 7 positions agree with TRBD2. The germline V gene encodes CDR1 SGHRS and CDR2 YFSETQ. The CDR3 contains 14 residues. Unmatched junction bases numbered 9, after V lost 7 bases and J lost 6 bases. DNA of the CDR3: TGCGCCAGCCAAACCTCGACTAGCCCCGGGGAGCTGTTTTTT. Translation: CASQTSTSPGELFF.

This clonotype was counted many times. The chain employs TRBV9 and TRBJ2-7, with 9 bases lining up with TRBD1. Germline CDR1 reads SGDLS; CDR2 reads YYNGEE. This CDR3 comprises 14 residues. Trimming at V came to 4 bases and at J to 2 bases, leaving 4 bases not matched to a gene. CDR3 sequence reads: CASSPRQGAYEQYF. The DNA of the CDR3 is TGTGCCAGCAGCCCCCGACAGGGGGCCTACGAGCAGTACTTC.

This clonotype was observed a few times. This chain links TRBV4-1 with TRBJ2-1; D is possibly TRBD2 (5 bases). Germline loops: CDR1 MGHRA, CDR2 YSYEKL. The CDR3 consists of 17 residues. The V gene lost 0 bases and the J gene lost 5 bases, with 17 bases spanning the gap. The CDR3 coding sequence is TGCGCCAGCAGCCAAGACCCTACTAGTTTCGGTGACAATGAGCAGTTCTTC. Translation gives CASSQDPTSFGDNEQFF.

The V call is TRBV4-1, the J call TRBJ1-6, with D uncertain. Trimming left V 0 bases short and J 8 bases short, with 11 bases between. The CDR3 covers 15 residues. CDR1 is MGHRA, CDR2 YSYEKL, per germline. CDR3 DNA: TGCGCCAGCAGCCAAGAATCCGGGCGGGATTCACCCCTCCACTTT. This sequence encodes CASSQESGRDSPLHF.

This clonotype was seen repeatedly, ten times or more. The chain combines TRBV18 with TRBJ1-1; tentatively, D is TRBD1 (5 bases). This CDR3 spans 16 amino acids. The germline V gene encodes CDR1 KGHSH and CDR2 LQKENI. The germline V and J ends were trimmed by 0 bases and 4 bases, with 15 bases remaining between them. The CDR3 DNA is TGTGCCAGCTCACCACCTACGCATACAGGCGCCACTGAAGCTTTCTTT. It translates to CASSPPTHTGATEAFF.

V is TRBV7-2 and J is TRBJ1-4, with a weak D call TRBD1 (6 bases). CDR1 SGHTA and CDR2 FQGNSA come from the germline V gene. The CDR3 runs 18 residues. V was pared by 5 bases and J by 6 bases, with 25 bases between. The CDR3, as DNA: TGTGCCAGCAGCCGTAAAAGAGGGGGTCCAGCTGAGTATGAAAAACTGTTTTTT. Its protein product is CASSRKRGGPAEYEKLFF.

The V and J genes are TRBV29-1 and TRBJ2-1; the D is unclear. The CDR3 is 12 amino acids. Trimming removed 3 bases at V and 9 bases at J, with 12 bases between. Germline CDR1 is SQVTM and CDR2 is ANQGSEA. The CDR3 DNA reads TGCAGCGTTGAGGGCCAGCACGCTGAGCAGTTCTTC. Its translation is CSVEGQHAEQFF.

This clonotype was found many times. The chain employs TRBV7-9 and TRBJ1-4; 11 bases match TRBD1. CDR1 is SEHNR, CDR2 FQNEAQ, per germline (reference sequence). V trimming: 5 bases; J trimming: 8 bases; junction bases outside the gene matches: 7. The CDR3 extends over 15 amino acids. The CDR3 nucleotides read TGTGCCAGCAGCCCCGGACAGGGGGCGAGGGAAAAACTGTTTTTT. Its protein product is CASSPGQGAREKLFF.

The CDR3 coding sequence is TGCGCCAGCAGCTTGAGTTCGGGACATATCTACGAGCAGTACTTC. This codes for CASSLSSGHIYEQYF. The chain carries TRBV5-1 and TRBJ2-7, with D maybe TRBD1 (6 bases). The CDR3 covers 15 residues. V dropped 1 base and J dropped 3 bases, with 14 bases sitting between them. Looked up from germline, CDR1 is SGHRS and CDR2 is YFSETQ.

Ten or more counts support this clonotype. This rearrangement joins TRBV6-1 to TRBJ2-7, with a weak D call TRBD1 (5 bases). Germline V gene data show CDR1 as MNHNS and CDR2 as SASEGT. V gave up 2 bases and J gave up 3 bases, with 8 bases separating them. The CDR3 runs to 13 residues. Here the CDR3 DNA reads TGTGCCAGCAGTGAACAGGGTATCTACGAGCAGTACTTC. This sequence encodes CASSEQGIYEQYF.

This clonotype was counted only a few times. At one end the junction does not follow the germline gene, possibly because of a read error. This rearrangement joins TRBV7-6 to TRBJ2-5; D gene uncertain. The CDR3 spans 15 residues. In germline, CDR1 is SGHVS, CDR2 FNYEAQ. CDR3 DNA sequence: TGTGCCAGCAGCGGGGTCGGTGGCGTCCAAAAGACCCAGTACTTC. This encodes CASSGVGGVQKTQYF.

Only a few counts were recorded for this clonotype. The rearrangement links TRBV7-6 to TRBJ1-2; 9 nucleotides match TRBD1. This CDR3 has 16 residues. Losses at the gene ends were 1 base for V and 3 bases for J; bases not matched to a gene: 6. CDR1 is SGHVS and CDR2 is FNYEAQ in the germline V gene. CDR3 amino acids: CASSLVPGQGDYGYTF. The CDR3 nucleotides read TGTGCCAGCAGCTTAGTTCCGGGACAGGGTGACTATGGCTACACCTTC.

This clonotype was seen many times. The chain uses TRBV20-1 and TRBJ2-5; 8 nucleotides align to TRBD1. Germline V CDR1 and CDR2: DFQATT, SNEGSKA (reference sequence). V lost 1 base, J lost 4 bases, and 5 bases stayed unmatched. This CDR3 is built from 14 residues. CDR3 coding DNA: TGCAGTGCTAGAGCGGGCAGGGGGCGAGAGACCCAGTACTTC. It specifies CSARAGRGRETQYF.

J is TRBJ2-3 and V is TRBV28; 12 bases fit TRBD1. The J segment lost 7 bases and the V segment lost 4 bases, leaving 12 bases of the junction unmatched. The CDR3 is 17 amino acids. CDR1 and CDR2 (germline): MDHEN, SYDVKM. This CDR3 is CASSSLLRDRGLHTQYF. CDR3 bases: TGTGCCAGCAGTTCTCTGCTTAGGGACAGGGGGCTGCATACGCAGTATTTT.

This clonotype came up a few times. The chain joins TRBV6-1 to TRBJ2-6; D may correspond to TRBD1 or TRBD2 (7 bases each). CDR3 size: 19 residues. Deletions cut 5 bases from V and 0 bases from J, with 20 bases between. The V gene's germline CDR1 is MNHNS and CDR2 SASEGT. The CDR3 sequence: CASSFLILRGGSGANVLTF. CDR3 DNA sequence: TGTGCCAGCAGTTTCCTAATACTCAGGGGGGGCTCTGGGGCCAACGTCCTGACTTTC.

This clonotype was recorded many times. The CDR3 protein is CASRAGTSADTQYF. The CDR3 coding sequence is TGCGCCAGCAGGGCCGGGACTAGCGCAGATACGCAGTATTTT. The genes are TRBV5-1 and TRBJ2-3; 10 nucleotides align to TRBD2. From germline, CDR1 is SGHRS and CDR2 YFSETQ. With 5 bases clipped from V and 4 bases from J, the junction kept 4 bases outside the gene matches. The CDR3 contains 14 residues. The complete variable domain, with remaining parts taken from reference TRBV5-1 and TRBJ2-3, reads KAGVTQTPRYLIKTRGQQVTLSCSPISGHRSVSWYQQTPGQGLQFLFEYFSETQRNKGNFPGRFSGRQFSNSRSEMNVSTLELGDSALYLCASRAGTSADTQYFGPGTRLTVL.

DNA for the CDR3: TGCACCGGACAGGGCAACCTAGAGACCCAGTACTTC. It translates to CTGQGNLETQYF. This rearrangement joins TRBV20-1 to TRBJ2-5, with 8 bases lining up with TRBD1. The CDR3 covers 12 residues. Germline V CDR1 and CDR2: DFQATT, SNEGSKA (reference sequence).

This clonotype was picked up many times. The J gene is TRBJ2-5, the V gene TRBV14; tentatively, D is TRBD1 or TRBD2 (5 bases each). This CDR3 has 13 amino acids. Trimming removed 2 bases at V and 7 bases at J, with 11 bases between. Germline CDR1 and CDR2: SGHDN and FVKESK. The CDR3 is CASSQPGPRTQYF. The CDR3 DNA sequence: TGTGCCAGCAGCCAACCGGGACCACGGACCCAGTACTTC.

In its sample, this clonotype was seen many times. The V call is TRBV28, the J call TRBJ2-7; 8 positions agree with TRBD1. J gave up 0 bases and V 7 bases, and 2 bases lay outside the gene matches. This CDR3 spans 13 amino acids. The germline gives CDR1 MDHEN, CDR2 SYDVKM. Here the CDR3 DNA reads TGTGCCAGCACCCAGGGGGCCTCCTACGAGCAGTACTTC. Its translation is CASTQGASYEQYF.

This clonotype was detected many times. The V and J genes are TRBV5-1 and TRBJ1-1; D not certain. Germline assignment: CDR1 SGHRS and CDR2 YFSETQ. The CDR3 sequence is 14 residues long. Trimming stripped 0 bases from V and 1 base from J, with 7 bases between. The CDR3 protein is CASSLVWENTEAFF. The CDR3 bases are TGCGCCAGCAGCTTGGTCTGGGAGAACACTGAAGCTTTCTTT.

The V gene is TRBV15, the J gene TRBJ2-3; unclear D gene. This CDR3 has 13 amino acids. Trimming shortened V by 3 bases and J by 6 bases, and 10 bases separated the two germline ends. Germline CDR1 LNHNV, CDR2 YYDKDF (reference sequence). The CDR3 protein is CATSSKEADTQYF. The CDR3 nucleotides are TGTGCCACCAGCAGTAAAGAGGCGGATACGCAGTATTTT.

This clonotype was seen only a few times. V is TRBV10-3 and J is TRBJ2-3, with 12 bases fitting TRBD2. The junction had 8 bases not matched to a gene; V was cut back by 6 bases and J by 4 bases. The CDR3 covers 16 residues. Germline V gene lookup returns CDR1 ENHRY and CDR2 SYGVKD. CDR3 sequence: CAIRDPTSGRSDTQYF. The CDR3 DNA sequence: TGTGCCATCAGAGACCCTACTAGCGGGAGGTCAGATACGCAGTATTTT.

This clonotype was found many times. The genes are TRBV10-3 and TRBJ2-7; 8 bases are a match to TRBD2. V was clipped by 3 bases and J by 4 bases; unmatched bases: 5. In germline, CDR1 is ENHRY, CDR2 SYGVKD. The length of the CDR3 is 14 residues. The CDR3 DNA follows: TGTGCCATCAGTGACCCGGGGGGGAATTACGAGCAGTACTTC. Translated, it gives CAISDPGGNYEQYF.

Ten or more counts support this clonotype. V and J are TRBV27 and TRBJ2-2; TRBD1 agrees at 8 bases. The V gene end was trimmed by 3 bases and the J gene end by 4 bases; junction bases not matched to a gene: 7. The CDR3 runs to 16 residues. Germline CDR1 reads MNHEY; CDR2 reads SMNVEV (reference sequence). CDR3 sequence reads: CASSFLRGLGTGELFF. In DNA, the CDR3 is TGTGCCAGCAGTTTCCTCAGGGGGCTTGGCACCGGGGAGCTGTTTTTT.

This clonotype was seen ten or more times. The CDR3 protein is CASSLMSSDTQYF. CDR3 coding DNA: TGTGCCAGCAGCTTAATGTCCTCAGATACGCAGTATTTT. The rearrangement links TRBV7-3 to TRBJ2-3; D is unclear. The CDR3 extends over 13 amino acids. Looked up from germline, CDR1 is SGHTA and CDR2 is FQGTGA. V shed 1 base and J shed 4 bases, with 6 bases lying between them.